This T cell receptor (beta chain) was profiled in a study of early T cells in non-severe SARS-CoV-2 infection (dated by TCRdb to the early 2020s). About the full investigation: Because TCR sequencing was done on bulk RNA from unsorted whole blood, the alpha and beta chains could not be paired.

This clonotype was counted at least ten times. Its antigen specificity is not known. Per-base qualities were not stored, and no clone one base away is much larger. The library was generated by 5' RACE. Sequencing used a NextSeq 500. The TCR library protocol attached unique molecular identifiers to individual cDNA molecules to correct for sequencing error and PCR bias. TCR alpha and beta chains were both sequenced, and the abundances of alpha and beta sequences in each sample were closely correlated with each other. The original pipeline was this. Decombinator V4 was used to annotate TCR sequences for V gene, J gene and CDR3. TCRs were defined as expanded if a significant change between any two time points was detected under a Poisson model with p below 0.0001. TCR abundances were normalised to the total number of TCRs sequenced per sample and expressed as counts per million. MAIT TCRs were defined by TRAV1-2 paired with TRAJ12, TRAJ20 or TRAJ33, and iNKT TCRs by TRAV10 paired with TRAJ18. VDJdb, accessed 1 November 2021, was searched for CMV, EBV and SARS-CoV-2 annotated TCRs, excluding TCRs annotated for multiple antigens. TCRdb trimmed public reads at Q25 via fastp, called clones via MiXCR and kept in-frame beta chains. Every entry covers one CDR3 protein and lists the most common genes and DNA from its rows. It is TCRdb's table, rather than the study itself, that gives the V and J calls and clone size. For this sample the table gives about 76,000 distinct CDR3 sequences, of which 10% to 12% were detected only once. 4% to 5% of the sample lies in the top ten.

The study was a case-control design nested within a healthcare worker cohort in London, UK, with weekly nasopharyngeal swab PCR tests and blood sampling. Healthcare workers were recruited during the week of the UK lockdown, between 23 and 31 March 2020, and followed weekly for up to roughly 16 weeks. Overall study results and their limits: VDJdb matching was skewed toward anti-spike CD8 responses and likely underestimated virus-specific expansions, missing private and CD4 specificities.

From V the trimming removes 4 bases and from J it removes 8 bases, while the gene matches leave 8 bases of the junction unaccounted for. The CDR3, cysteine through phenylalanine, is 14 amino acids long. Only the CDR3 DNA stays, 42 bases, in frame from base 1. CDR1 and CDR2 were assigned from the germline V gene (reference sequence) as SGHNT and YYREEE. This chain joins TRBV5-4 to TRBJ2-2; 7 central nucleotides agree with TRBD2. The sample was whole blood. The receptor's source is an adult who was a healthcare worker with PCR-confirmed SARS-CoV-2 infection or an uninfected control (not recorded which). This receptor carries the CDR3 CASSPAGVGGELFF. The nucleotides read TGTGCCAGCAGCCCCGCGGGGGTCGGAGGGGAGCTGTTTTTT. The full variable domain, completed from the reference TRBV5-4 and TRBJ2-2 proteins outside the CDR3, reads ETGVTQSPTHLIKTRGQQVTLRCSSQSGHNTVSWYQQALGQGPQFIFQYYREEENGRGNFPPRFSGLQFPNYSSELNVNALELDDSALYLCASSPAGVGGELFFGEGSRLTVL.